The TCR beta chain under discussion was sequenced for a study of T cell responses to AZD1222 COVID-19 vaccine. Study-level results: Only 5 or 6 individuals given AZD1222 were seropositive at baseline.

Sequencing was performed with immunoSEQ multiplex PCR; in TCRdb, only in-frame clones are kept and a portion is missing. The sample shows about 150,000 clones, less than 90% of them seen only once. Concerning this clone itself: Its antigen is undetermined.

This clonotype originated in an adult who had recovered from COVID-19. The source material was peripheral blood, sampled after recovery from COVID-19.

The CDR3 bases are TGTGCCACCAGTGATCGCGGGACAGGGGGCTTTGAGCAGTTCTTC. This gives the protein CATSDRGTGGFEQFF. J is TRBJ2-1 and V is TRBV24-1; 12 nucleotides match TRBD1. The CDR3 is 15 residues long. Germline values: CDR1 KGHDR, CDR2 SFDVKD. Losses at the gene ends were 3 bases for V and 9 bases for J; bases not matched to a gene: 5.